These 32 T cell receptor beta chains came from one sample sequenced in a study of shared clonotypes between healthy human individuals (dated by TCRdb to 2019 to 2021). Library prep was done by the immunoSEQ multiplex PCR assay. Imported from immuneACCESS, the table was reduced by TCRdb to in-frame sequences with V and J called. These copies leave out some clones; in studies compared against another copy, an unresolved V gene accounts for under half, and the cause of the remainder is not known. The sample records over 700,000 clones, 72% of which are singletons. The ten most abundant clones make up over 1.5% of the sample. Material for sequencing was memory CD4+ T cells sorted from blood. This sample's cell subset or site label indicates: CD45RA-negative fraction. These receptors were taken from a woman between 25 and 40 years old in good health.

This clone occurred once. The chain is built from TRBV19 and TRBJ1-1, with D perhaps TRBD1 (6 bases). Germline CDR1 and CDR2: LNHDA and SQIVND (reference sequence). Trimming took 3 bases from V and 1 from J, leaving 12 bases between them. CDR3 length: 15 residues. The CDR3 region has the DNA TGTGCCAGTAGTATTACCTGGACAGAGAACACTGAAGCTTTCTTT. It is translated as CASSITWTENTEAFF.

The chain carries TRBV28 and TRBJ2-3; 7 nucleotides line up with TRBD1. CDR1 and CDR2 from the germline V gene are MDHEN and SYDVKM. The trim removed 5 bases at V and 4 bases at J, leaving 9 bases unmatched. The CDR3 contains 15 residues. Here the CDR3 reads CASSGGDRASDTQYF. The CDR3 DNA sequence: TGTGCCAGCAGTGGGGGCGACAGGGCGTCAGATACGCAGTATTTT.

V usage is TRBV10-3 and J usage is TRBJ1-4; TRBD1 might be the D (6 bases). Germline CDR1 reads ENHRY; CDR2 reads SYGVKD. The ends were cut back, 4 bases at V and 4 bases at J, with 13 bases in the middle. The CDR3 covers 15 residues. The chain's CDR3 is CAISAGALLNEKLFF. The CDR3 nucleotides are TGTGCCATCAGTGCAGGGGCCCTCCTTAATGAAAAACTGTTTTTT.

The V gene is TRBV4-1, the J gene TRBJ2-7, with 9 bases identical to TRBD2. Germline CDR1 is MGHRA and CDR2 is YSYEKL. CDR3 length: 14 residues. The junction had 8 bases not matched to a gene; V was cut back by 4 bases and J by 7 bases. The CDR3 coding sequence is TGCGCCAGCAGCCCAAGCCAGGCGGGGGGGGAGCAGTACTTC. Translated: CASSPSQAGGEQYF.

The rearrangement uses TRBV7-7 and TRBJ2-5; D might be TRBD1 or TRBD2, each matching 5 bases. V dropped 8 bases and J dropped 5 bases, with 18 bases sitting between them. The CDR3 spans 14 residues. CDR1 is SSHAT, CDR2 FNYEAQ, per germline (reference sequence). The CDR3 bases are TGTGCCAGCGCCCCCCGGGGCCAGGTCGAGACCCAGTACTTC. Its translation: CASAPRGQVETQYF.

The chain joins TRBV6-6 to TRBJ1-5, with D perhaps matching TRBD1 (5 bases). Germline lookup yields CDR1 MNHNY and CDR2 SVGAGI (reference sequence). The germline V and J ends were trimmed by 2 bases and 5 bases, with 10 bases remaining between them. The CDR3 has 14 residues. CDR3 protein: CASSYAGIDQPQHF. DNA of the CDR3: TGTGCCAGCAGTTACGCAGGGATCGATCAGCCCCAGCATTTT.

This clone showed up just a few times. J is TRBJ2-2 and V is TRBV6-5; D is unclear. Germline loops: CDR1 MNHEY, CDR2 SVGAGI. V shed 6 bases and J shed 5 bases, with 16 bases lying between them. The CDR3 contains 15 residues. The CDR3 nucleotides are TGTGCCAGCAGGGGCCTAACCCAGGCAACCGGGGAGCTGTTTTTT. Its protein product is CASRGLTQATGELFF.

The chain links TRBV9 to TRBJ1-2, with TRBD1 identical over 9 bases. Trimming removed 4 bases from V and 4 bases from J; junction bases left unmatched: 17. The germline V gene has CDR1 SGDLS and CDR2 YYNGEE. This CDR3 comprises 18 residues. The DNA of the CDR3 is TGTGCCAGCAGCCCGCAACCGGGGGGGACAGGGTTTGGCTATGGCTACACCTTC. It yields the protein CASSPQPGGTGFGYGYTF. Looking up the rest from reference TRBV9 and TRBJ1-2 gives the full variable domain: DSGVTQTPKHLITATGQRVTLRCSPRSGDLSVYWYQQSLDQGLQFLIQYYNGEERAKGNILERFSAQQFPDLHSELNLSSLELGDSALYFCASSPQPGGTGFGYGYTFGSGTRLTVV.

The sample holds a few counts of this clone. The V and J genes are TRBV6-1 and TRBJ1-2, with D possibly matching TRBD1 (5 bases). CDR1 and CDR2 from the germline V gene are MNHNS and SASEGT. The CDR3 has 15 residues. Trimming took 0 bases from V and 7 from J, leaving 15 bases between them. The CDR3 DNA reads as TGTGCCAGCAGTGAAGCTACAGGACCTTGGCCTGGCTACACCTTC. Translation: CASSEATGPWPGYTF.

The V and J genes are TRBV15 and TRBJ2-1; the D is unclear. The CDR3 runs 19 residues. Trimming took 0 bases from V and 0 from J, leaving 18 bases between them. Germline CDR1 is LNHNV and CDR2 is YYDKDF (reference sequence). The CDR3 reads CATSRDPFGGYGSYNEQFF. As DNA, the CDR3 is TGTGCCACCAGCAGAGATCCCTTTGGCGGATATGGCTCCTACAATGAGCAGTTCTTC. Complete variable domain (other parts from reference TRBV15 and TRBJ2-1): DAMVIQNPRYQVTQFGKPVTLSCSQTLNHNVMYWYQQKSSQAPKLLFHYYDKDFNNEADTPDNFQSRRPNTSFCFLDIRSPGLGDTAMYLCATSRDPFGGYGSYNEQFFGPGTRLTVL.

DNA for the CDR3: TGTGCCAGCAGTTTATATGGGGGTGATAGCTCTGGGGCCAACGTCCTGACTTTC. The encoded protein is CASSLYGGDSSGANVLTF. The chain has TRBV28 and TRBJ2-6; tentatively, D is TRBD1 or TRBD2 (5 bases each). This CDR3 contains 18 residues. V was cut by 1 base and J by 0 bases, with 13 bases left in between. From germline, CDR1 is MDHEN and CDR2 SYDVKM.

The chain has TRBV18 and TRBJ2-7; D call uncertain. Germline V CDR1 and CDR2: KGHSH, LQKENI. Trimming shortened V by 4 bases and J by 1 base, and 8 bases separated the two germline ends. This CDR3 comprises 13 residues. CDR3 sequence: CASSQQESYEQYF. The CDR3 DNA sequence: TGTGCCAGCTCACAGCAGGAATCCTACGAGCAGTACTTC.

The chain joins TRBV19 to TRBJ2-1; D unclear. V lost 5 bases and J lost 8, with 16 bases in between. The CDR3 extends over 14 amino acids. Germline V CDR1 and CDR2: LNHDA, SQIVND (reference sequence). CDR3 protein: CASSSPVSRDEQFF. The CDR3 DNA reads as TGTGCCAGTAGTTCCCCCGTTAGCCGCGATGAGCAGTTCTTC. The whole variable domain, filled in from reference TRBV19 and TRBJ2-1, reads DGGITQSPKYLFRKEGQNVTLSCEQNLNHDAMYWYRQDPGQGLRLIYYSQIVNDFQKGDIAEGYSVSREKKESFPLTVTSAQKNPTAFYLCASSSPVSRDEQFFGPGTRLTVL.

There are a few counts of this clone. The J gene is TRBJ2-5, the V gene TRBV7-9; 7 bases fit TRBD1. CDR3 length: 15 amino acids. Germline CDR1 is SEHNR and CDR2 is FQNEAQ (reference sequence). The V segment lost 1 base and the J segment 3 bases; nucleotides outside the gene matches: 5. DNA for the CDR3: TGTGCCAGCAGCTTAGGGGGACAGATCAAAGAGACCCAGTACTTC. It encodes CASSLGGQIKETQYF.

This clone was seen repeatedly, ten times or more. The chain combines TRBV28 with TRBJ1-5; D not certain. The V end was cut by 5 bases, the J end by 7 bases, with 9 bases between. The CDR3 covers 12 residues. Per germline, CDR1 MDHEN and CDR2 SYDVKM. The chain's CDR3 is CASSQTPQPQHF. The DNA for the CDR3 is TGTGCCAGCAGTCAAACCCCGCAGCCCCAGCATTTT.

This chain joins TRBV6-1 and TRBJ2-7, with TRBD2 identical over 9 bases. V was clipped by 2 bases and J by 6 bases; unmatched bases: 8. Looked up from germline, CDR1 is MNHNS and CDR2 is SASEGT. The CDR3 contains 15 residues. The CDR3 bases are TGTGCCAGCAGTGAAAGGAGGGGTAGCGGGAGCGAGCAGTACTTC. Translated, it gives CASSERRGSGSEQYF.

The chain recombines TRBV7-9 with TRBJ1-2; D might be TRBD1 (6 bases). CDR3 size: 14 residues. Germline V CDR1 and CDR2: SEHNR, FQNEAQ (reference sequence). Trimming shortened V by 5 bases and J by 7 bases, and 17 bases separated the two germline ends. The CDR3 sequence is CASSLYTIGGGYTF. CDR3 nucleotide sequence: TGTGCCAGCAGCCTATATACCATAGGGGGTGGCTACACCTTC.

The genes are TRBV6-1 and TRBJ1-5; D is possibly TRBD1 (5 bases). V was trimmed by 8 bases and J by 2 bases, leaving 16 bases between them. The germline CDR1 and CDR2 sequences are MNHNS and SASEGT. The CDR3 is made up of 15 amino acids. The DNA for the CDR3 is TGTGCCAGCTCTCGGGGCAGCGGGGGCAATCAGCCCCAGCATTTT. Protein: CASSRGSGGNQPQHF.

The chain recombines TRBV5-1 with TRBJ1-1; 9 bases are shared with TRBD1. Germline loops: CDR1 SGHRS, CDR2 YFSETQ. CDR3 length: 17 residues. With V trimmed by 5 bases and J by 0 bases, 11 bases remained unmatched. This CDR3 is CASSKVQGALVNTEAFF. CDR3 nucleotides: TGCGCCAGCAGTAAGGTACAGGGGGCACTGGTGAACACTGAAGCTTTCTTT. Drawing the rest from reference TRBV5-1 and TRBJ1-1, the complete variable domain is KAGVTQTPRYLIKTRGQQVTLSCSPISGHRSVSWYQQTPGQGLQFLFEYFSETQRNKGNFPGRFSGRQFSNSRSEMNVSTLELGDSALYLCASSKVQGALVNTEAFFGQGTRLTVV.

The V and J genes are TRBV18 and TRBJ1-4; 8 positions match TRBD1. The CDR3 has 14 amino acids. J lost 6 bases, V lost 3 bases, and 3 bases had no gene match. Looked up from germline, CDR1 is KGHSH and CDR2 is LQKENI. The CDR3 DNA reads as TGTGCCAGCTCACCCGGGACAGGAGATGAAAAACTGTTTTTT. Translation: CASSPGTGDEKLFF.

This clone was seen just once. In DNA, the CDR3 is TGTGCCAGCAGCTTGTATGGCTACACCTTC. Protein product: CASSLYGYTF. V is TRBV5-4 and J is TRBJ1-2, with D unclear. The V gene's germline CDR1 is SGHNT and CDR2 YYREEE (reference sequence). The CDR3 is 10 residues long. Trimming left V 1 base short and J 5 bases short, with 0 bases between.

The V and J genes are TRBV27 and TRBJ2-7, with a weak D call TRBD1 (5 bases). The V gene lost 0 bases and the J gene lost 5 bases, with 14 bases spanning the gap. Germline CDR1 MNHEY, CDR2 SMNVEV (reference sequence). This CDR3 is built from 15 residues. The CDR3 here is CASSLSKGISHEQYF. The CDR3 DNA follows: TGTGCCAGCAGTTTATCTAAGGGGATTTCCCACGAGCAGTACTTC.

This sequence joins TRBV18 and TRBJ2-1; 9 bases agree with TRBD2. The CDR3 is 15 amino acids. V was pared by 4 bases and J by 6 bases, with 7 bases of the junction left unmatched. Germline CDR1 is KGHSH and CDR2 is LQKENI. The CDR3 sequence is CASSRTGGRANEQFF. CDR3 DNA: TGTGCCAGCTCACGAACCGGCGGGAGGGCCAATGAGCAGTTCTTC.

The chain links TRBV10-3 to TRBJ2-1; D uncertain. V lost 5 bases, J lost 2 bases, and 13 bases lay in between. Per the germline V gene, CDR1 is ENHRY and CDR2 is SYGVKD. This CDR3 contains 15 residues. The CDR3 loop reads CAISRSSLAYNEQFF. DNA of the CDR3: TGTGCCATCAGTAGGAGTTCATTGGCCTACAATGAGCAGTTCTTC.

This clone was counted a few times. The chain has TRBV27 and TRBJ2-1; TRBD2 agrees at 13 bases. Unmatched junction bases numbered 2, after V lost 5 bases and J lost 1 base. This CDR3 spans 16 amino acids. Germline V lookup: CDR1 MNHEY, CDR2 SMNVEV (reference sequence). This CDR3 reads CASSPGLAGSYNEQFF. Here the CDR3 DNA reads TGTGCCAGCAGTCCGGGACTAGCGGGATCCTACAATGAGCAGTTCTTC.

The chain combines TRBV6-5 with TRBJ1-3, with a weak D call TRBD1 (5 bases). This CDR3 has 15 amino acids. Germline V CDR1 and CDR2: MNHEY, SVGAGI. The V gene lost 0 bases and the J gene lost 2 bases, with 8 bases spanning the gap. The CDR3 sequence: CASSYSTGTGNTIYF. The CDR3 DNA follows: TGTGCCAGCAGTTACTCAACAGGCACTGGAAACACCATATATTTT.

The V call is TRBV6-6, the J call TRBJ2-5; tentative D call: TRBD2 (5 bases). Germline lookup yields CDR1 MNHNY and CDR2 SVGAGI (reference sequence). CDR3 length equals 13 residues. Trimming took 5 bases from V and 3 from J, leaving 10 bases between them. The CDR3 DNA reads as TGTGCCAGCAGTGGAGGACCCGAAGAGACCCAGTACTTC. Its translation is CASSGGPEETQYF.

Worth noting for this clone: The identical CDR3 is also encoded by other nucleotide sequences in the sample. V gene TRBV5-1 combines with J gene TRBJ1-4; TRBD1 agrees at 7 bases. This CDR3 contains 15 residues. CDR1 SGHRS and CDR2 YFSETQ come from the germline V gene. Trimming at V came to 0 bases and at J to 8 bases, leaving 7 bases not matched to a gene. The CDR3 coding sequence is TGCGCCAGCAGCTTGGGAGACAGGGACGGAGAAAAACTGTTTTTT. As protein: CASSLGDRDGEKLFF.

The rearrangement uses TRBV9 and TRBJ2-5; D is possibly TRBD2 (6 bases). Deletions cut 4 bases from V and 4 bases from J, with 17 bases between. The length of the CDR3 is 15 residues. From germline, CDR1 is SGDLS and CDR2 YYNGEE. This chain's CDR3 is CASSLEAGLGETQYF. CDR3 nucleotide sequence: TGTGCCAGCAGCCTGGAAGCGGGTCTGGGAGAGACCCAGTACTTC.

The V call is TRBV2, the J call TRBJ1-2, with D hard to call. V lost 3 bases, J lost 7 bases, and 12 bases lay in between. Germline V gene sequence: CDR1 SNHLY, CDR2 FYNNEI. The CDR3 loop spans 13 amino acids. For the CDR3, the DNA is TGTGCCAGCAGTGAGAGTCGGAGTGGTGGCTACACCTTC. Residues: CASSESRSGGYTF.

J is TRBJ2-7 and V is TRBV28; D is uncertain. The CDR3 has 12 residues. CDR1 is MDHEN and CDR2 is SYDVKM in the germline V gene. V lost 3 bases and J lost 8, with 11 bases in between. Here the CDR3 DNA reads TGTGCCAGCAGTTTCGGGCCGACCCAGCAGTACTTC. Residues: CASSFGPTQQYF.

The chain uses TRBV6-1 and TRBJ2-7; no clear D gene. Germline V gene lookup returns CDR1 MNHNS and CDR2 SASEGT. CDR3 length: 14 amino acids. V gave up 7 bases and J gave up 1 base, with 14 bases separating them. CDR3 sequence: CASMIYLASYEQYF. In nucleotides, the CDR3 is TGTGCCAGCATGATTTACCTGGCTTCCTACGAGCAGTACTTC.